These 18 T cell receptor beta chains share one sample of origin, sequenced in a study of vaccination and CD4 T cells after COVID-19. For these receptors, no antigen is known. The Oncomine TCR Beta short-read assay was applied to DNA of cultured CD4+ T cells. TCRdb used MiXCR to reprocess the PCR reads, holding one entry per CDR3 protein. The table lists over 20,000 distinct CDR3 sequences, around 66% of them singletons. Noted treatment: approximately 9-day PBMC culture with coronavirus spike peptide pools or control peptides (ViraFEST assay). Specimen: CD4+ T cells from blood, cultured in vitro. Source of these receptors: a human donor who had recovered from COVID-19.

This clonotype was observed a few times. V is TRBV6-1 and J is TRBJ2-1; 13 bases agree with TRBD2. With V trimmed by 5 bases and J by 5 bases, 6 bases remained unmatched. This CDR3 contains 16 residues. Germline V gene lookup returns CDR1 MNHNS and CDR2 SASEGT. CDR3 nucleotide sequence: TGTGCCAGCAGTAGGACTAGCGGGAGAGGTAACAATGAGCAGTTCTTC. Residues: CASSRTSGRGNNEQFF.

In this sample, this clonotype turned up once. V and J are TRBV6-5 and TRBJ2-7; 13 bases match TRBD2. The CDR3 is made up of 18 amino acids. Trimming cost V 0 bases and J 4 bases; bases outside gene matches: 9. CDR1 and CDR2 from the germline V gene are MNHEY and SVGAGI. The DNA for the CDR3 is TGTGCCAGCAGTTACTCAGGACTAGCGGGAGACCCTGGGTACGAGCAGTACTTC. Translation gives CASSYSGLAGDPGYEQYF.

The chain links TRBV7-9 to TRBJ1-4; no firm D call. Trimming pared 1 base from V and 7 bases from J, leaving 10 bases between. Per germline, CDR1 SEHNR and CDR2 FQNEAQ (reference sequence). CDR3 length: 14 amino acids. CDR3 residues: CASSLVRNGEKLFF. The CDR3 nucleotides are TGTGCCAGCAGCTTAGTCAGGAACGGTGAAAAACTGTTTTTT.

This clonotype was observed a handful of times. V gene TRBV7-2 combines with J gene TRBJ2-4, with D unresolved. The CDR3 has 16 amino acids. V shed 2 bases and J shed 0 bases, with 11 bases lying between them. Germline CDR1 and CDR2: SGHTA and FQGNSA. CDR3 coding DNA: TGTGCCAGCAGCTTAAGGCCAGAATTAGCCAAAAACATTCAGTACTTC. This gives the protein CASSLRPELAKNIQYF.

V is TRBV27 and J is TRBJ2-3; a weak D match, TRBD2 (5 bases). This CDR3 has 14 amino acids. Per germline, CDR1 MNHEY and CDR2 SMNVEV (reference sequence). V dropped 5 bases and J dropped 4 bases, with 13 bases sitting between them. DNA of the CDR3: TGTGCCAGCAGTCCCCAAACTAGTGCAGATACGCAGTATTTT. Translation: CASSPQTSADTQYF.

This sequence joins TRBV6-5 and TRBJ2-1, with TRBD2 matching over 9 bases. The V gene's germline CDR1 is MNHEY and CDR2 SVGAGI. The CDR3 runs 19 residues. With 4 bases clipped from V and 3 bases from J, the junction kept 16 bases outside the gene matches. Written as DNA, the CDR3 is TGTGCCAGCAGTTTCCATCCGGGACTAGCCGTCGATCGCTACAATGAGCAGTTCTTC. Protein sequence: CASSFHPGLAVDRYNEQFF.

The rearrangement links TRBV4-1 to TRBJ1-5; D might be TRBD1 (6 bases). V lost 0 bases to trimming and J lost 0 bases, with 12 bases between them. Germline CDR1 reads MGHRA; CDR2 reads YSYEKL. CDR3 length equals 17 residues. The CDR3 DNA reads TGCGCCAGCAGCCAAGATCAGGGGCCTTTTAGCAATCAGCCCCAGCATTTT. Translating gives CASSQDQGPFSNQPQHF.

The V call is TRBV5-1, the J call TRBJ1-2; 7 bases align to TRBD1. After removal of 7 bases from V and 2 bases from J, the junction contained 8 bases not matched to a gene. The CDR3 contains 14 residues. Germline V gene sequence: CDR1 SGHRS, CDR2 YFSETQ. The DNA of the CDR3 is TGCGCCAGCGGCCTGGACAGGCGGAACTATGGCTACACCTTC. This translates into CASGLDRRNYGYTF.

This clonotype was seen a single time. This rearrangement joins TRBV20-1 to TRBJ2-5; D is ambiguous. Germline CDR1 reads DFQATT; CDR2 reads SNEGSKA (reference sequence). This CDR3 is built from 11 residues. Trimming took 4 bases from V and 1 from J, leaving 4 bases between them. CDR3 in amino acids: CSANRQETQYF. CDR3 in DNA: TGCAGTGCTAACCGCCAAGAGACCCAGTACTTC.

This rearrangement joins TRBV27 to TRBJ2-4, with D possibly called TRBD1 or TRBD2 (5 bases each). V was cut by 6 bases and J by 2 bases, with 23 bases left in between. The CDR3 extends over 18 amino acids. Germline V gene sequence: CDR1 MNHEY, CDR2 SMNVEV (reference sequence). CDR3 amino acids: CASRTTGLTTLPKNIQYF. In nucleotides, the CDR3 is TGTGCCAGCAGGACTACAGGTCTAACCACGTTACCCAAAAACATTCAGTACTTC.

This sequence joins TRBV18 and TRBJ1-1; D gene ambiguous. Trimming stripped 7 bases from V and 2 bases from J, with 2 bases between. This CDR3 contains 10 residues. CDR1 and CDR2 from the germline V gene are KGHSH and LQKENI. In DNA form, the CDR3 reads TGTGCCAGCTTAAACACTGAAGCTTTCTTT. This sequence encodes CASLNTEAFF.

V is TRBV30 and J is TRBJ2-2; D uncertain. V was shortened by 4 bases and J by 5 bases, with 8 bases between the two germline ends. CDR1 GTSNPN and CDR2 SVGIG come from the germline V gene (reference sequence). CDR3 length: 12 residues. The CDR3 is CAWNLGTGELFF. Written as DNA, the CDR3 is TGTGCCTGGAATCTAGGGACCGGGGAGCTGTTTTTT.

This clonotype was detected only once. The chain employs TRBV12-3 or TRBV12-4 and TRBJ1-2, with 7 nucleotides matching TRBD1. The CDR3 loop spans 14 amino acids. V lost 1 base and J lost 4; bases outside the gene matches: 3. CDR3 loop: CASSLVQGIYGYTF. The CDR3 DNA reads TGTGCCAGCAGTTTAGTACAGGGGATCTATGGCTACACCTTC.

The chain combines TRBV2 with TRBJ1-1, with unresolved D. Germline V CDR1 and CDR2: SNHLY, FYNNEI. The CDR3 sequence is 12 residues long. V was trimmed by 2 bases and J by 0 bases, leaving 1 base between them. The CDR3, as DNA: TGTGCCAGCAGTGAAATGAACACTGAAGCTTTCTTT. The encoded protein is CASSEMNTEAFF.

This sequence joins TRBV25-1 and TRBJ1-1; 8 bases line up with TRBD1. Per the germline V gene, CDR1 is MGHDK and CDR2 is SYGVNS. The CDR3 sequence is 15 residues long. V shed 6 bases and J 1 base; nucleotides not matched to a gene: 7. The CDR3 loop reads CASRAGGRGNTEAFF. The DNA of the CDR3 is TGTGCCAGCAGGGCAGGGGGCAGGGGGAACACTGAAGCTTTCTTT.

The rearrangement links TRBV7-9 to TRBJ1-5; D is perhaps TRBD1 (5 bases). The CDR3 is 18 amino acids. CDR1 and CDR2 (germline): SEHNR, FQNEAQ (reference sequence). V dropped 2 bases and J dropped 3 bases, with 20 bases sitting between them. The CDR3 spells CASSLYSPTRGSNQPQHF. The CDR3 coding sequence is TGTGCCAGCAGCTTATATTCGCCCACCCGGGGGTCCAATCAGCCCCAGCATTTT.

V and J are TRBV5-1 and TRBJ1-1; no definite D call. This CDR3 is 14 amino acids long. Per the germline V gene, CDR1 is SGHRS and CDR2 is YFSETQ. The V gene lost 5 bases and the J gene lost 3 bases, with 14 bases spanning the gap. The CDR3 DNA sequence: TGCGCCAGCAGGGGGATTCGTGGGGACACTGAAGCTTTCTTT. This encodes CASRGIRGDTEAFF.

CDR3 in DNA: TGTGCTAGTGCCGGGACAGGACTAAGCAATCAGCCCCAGCATTTT. It is translated as CASAGTGLSNQPQHF. This rearrangement joins TRBV12-5 to TRBJ1-5, with 8 bases identical to TRBD1. Germline-derived CDR1 and CDR2 are LGHNT and FRNRAP. The ends lost 7 bases at V and 1 base at J; junction bases unmatched: 6. This CDR3 has 15 amino acids.